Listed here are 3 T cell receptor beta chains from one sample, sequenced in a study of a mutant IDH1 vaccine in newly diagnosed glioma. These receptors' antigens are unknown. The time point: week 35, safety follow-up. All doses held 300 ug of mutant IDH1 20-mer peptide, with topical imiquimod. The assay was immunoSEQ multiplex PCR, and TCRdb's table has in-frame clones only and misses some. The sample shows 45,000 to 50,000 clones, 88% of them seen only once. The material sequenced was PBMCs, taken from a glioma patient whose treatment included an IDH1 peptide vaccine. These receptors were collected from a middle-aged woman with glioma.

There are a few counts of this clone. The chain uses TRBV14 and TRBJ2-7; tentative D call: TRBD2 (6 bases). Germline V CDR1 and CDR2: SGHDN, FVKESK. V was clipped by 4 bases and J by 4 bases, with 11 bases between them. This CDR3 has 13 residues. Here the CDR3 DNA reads TGTGCCAGCAGCCGAGCGGGCCTATACGAGCAGTACTTC. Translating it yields CASSRAGLYEQYF.

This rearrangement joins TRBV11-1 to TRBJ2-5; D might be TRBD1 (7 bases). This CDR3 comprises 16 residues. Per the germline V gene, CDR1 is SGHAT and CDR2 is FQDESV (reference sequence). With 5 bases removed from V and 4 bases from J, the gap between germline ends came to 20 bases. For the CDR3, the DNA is TGTGCCAGCAGCCATCCGCAGGGCCAGGGGGGAGAGACCCAGTACTTC. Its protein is CASSHPQGQGGETQYF.

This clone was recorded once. CDR3 residues: CASSLGPGLAGGPWETQYF. The CDR3, as DNA: TGTGCCAGCAGCTTGGGGCCGGGACTAGCGGGGGGGCCGTGGGAGACCCAGTACTTC. J is TRBJ2-5 and V is TRBV5-6; 16 bases map to TRBD2. J gave up 5 bases and V 0 bases, and 10 bases lay outside the gene matches. The germline CDR1 and CDR2 sequences are SGHDT and YYEEEE. The CDR3 is 19 amino acids. Full variable domain (missing parts from reference TRBV5-6 and TRBJ2-5): DAGVTQSPTHLIKTRGQQVTLRCSPKSGHDTVSWYQQALGQGPQFIFQYYEEEERQRGNFPDRFSGHQFPNYSSELNVNALLLGDSALYLCASSLGPGLAGGPWETQYFGPGTRLLVL.